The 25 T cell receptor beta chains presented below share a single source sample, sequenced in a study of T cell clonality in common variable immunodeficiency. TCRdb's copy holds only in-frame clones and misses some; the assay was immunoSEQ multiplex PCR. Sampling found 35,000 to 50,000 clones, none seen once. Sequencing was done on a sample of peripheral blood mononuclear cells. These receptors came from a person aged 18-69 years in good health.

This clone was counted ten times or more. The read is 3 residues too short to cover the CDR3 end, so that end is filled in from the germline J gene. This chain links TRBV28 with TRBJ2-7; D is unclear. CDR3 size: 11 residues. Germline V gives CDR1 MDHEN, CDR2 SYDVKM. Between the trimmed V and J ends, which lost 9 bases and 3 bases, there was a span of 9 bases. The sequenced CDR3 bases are TGTGCCAGTACTACAAACTACGAG. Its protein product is CASTTNYE. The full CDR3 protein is CASTTNYEQYF.

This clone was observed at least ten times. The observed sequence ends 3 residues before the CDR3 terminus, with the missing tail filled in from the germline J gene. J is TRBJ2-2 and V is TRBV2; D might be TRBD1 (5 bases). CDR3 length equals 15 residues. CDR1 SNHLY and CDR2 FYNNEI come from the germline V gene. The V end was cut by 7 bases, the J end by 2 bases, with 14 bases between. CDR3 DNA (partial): TGTGCCAGCACCGAGTGGCAGGGAAACACCGGGGAG. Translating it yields CASTEWQGNTGE. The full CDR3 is CASTEWQGNTGELFF.

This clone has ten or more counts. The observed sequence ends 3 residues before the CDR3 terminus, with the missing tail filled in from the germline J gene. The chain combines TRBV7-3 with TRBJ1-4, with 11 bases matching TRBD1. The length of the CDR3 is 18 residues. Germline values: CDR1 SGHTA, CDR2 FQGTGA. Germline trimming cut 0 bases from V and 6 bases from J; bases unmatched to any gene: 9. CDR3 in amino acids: CASSLTPRPGQGDEKLFF. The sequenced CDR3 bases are TGTGCCAGCAGCTTAACCCCCAGACCGGGACAGGGGGATGAAAAA.

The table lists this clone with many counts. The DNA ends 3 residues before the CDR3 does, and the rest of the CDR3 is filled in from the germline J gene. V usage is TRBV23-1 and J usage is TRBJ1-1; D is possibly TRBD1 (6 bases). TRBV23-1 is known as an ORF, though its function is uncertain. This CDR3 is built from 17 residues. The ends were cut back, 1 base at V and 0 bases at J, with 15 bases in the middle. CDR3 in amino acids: CASSQFVEGEVNTEAFF. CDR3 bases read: TGCGCCAGCAGTCAATTTGTAGAGGGGGAAGTGAACACTGAA.

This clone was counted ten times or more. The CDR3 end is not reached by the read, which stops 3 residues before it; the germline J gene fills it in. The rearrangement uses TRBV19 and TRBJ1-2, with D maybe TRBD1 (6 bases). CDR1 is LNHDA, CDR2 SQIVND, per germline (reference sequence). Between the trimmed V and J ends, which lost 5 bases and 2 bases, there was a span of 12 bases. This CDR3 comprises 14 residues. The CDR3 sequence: CASSPGTSNYGYTF. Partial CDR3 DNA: TGTGCCAGTAGTCCCGGGACATCAAACTATGGC.

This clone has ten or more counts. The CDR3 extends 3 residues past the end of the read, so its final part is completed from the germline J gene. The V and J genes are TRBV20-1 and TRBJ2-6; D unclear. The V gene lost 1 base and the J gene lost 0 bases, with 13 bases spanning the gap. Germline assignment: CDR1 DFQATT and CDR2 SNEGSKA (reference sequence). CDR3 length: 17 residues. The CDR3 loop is CSARGPAPPSGANVLTF. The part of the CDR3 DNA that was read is TGCAGTGCTAGAGGCCCAGCGCCCCCCTCTGGGGCCAACGTC.

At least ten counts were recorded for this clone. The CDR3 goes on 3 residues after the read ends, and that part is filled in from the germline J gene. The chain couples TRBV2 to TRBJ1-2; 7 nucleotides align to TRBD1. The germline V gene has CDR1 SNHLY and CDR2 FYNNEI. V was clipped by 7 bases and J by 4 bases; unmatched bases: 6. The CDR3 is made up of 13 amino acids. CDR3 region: CASTGQDIYGYTF. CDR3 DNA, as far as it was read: TGTGCCAGCACCGGACAGGACATCTATGGC.

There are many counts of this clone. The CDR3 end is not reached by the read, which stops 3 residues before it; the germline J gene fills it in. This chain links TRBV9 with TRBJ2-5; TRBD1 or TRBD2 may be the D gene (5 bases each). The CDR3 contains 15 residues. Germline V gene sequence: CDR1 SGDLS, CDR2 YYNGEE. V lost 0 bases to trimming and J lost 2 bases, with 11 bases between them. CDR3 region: CASSVDPEGQETQYF. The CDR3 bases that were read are TGTGCCAGCAGCGTAGACCCCGAGGGGCAAGAGACC.

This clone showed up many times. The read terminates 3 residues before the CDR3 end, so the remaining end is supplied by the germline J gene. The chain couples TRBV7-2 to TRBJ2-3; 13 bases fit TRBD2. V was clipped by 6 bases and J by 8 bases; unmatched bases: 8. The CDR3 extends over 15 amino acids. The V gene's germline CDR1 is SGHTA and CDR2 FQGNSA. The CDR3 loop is CASRALAGGSGTQYF. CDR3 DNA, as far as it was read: TGTGCCAGCAGGGCACTAGCGGGGGGGAGTGGTACG.

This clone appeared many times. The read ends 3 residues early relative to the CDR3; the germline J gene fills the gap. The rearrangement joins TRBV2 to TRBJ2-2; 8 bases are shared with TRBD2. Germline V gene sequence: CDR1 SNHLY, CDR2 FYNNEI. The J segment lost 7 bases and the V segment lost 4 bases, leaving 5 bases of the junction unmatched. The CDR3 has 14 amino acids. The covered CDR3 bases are TGTGCCAGCAGTGTACTAGCGGTCGGCGGGGAG. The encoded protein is CASSVLAVGGE. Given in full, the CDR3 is CASSVLAVGGELFF.

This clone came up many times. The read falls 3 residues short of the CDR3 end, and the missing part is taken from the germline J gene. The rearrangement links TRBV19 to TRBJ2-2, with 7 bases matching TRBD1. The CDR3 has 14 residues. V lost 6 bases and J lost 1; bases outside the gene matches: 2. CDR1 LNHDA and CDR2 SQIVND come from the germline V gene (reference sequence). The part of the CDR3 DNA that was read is TGTGCCAGTAGGACAGGGAGGAACACCGGGGAG. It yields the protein CASRTGRNTGE. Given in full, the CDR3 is CASRTGRNTGELFF.

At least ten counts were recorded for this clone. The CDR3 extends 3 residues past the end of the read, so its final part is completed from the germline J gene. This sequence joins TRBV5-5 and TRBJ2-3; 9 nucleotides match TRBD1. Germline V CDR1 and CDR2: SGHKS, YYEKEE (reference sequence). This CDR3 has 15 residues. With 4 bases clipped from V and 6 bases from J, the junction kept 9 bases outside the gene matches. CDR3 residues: CASSPGTGPLDTQYF. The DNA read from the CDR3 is TGTGCCAGCAGCCCTGGGACAGGGCCCTTGGATACG.

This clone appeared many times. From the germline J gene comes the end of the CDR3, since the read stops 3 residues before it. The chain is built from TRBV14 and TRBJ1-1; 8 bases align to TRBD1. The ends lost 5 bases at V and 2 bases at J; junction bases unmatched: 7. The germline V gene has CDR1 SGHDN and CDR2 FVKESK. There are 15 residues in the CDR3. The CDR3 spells CASSAWTGKNTEAFF. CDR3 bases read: TGTGCCAGCAGCGCCTGGACAGGGAAAAACACTGAA.

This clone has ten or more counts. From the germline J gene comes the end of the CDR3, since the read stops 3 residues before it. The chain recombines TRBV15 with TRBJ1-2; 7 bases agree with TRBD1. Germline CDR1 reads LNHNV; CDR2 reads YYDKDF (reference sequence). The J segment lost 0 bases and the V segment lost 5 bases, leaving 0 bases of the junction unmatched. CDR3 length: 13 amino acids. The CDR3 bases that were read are TGTGCCACCAGCCAGGGGGCTAACTATGGC. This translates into CATSQGANYG. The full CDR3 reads CATSQGANYGYTF.

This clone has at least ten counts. Partial CDR3 DNA: TGTGCCAGCAGCTCAATGACAGGGATGAACACTGAA. It codes for CASSSMTGMNTE. The whole CDR3 protein is CASSSMTGMNTEAFF. J is TRBJ1-1 and V is TRBV7-2, with 7 bases identical to TRBD1. Sequencing ends 3 residues short of the CDR3 end; the germline J gene provides the rest. With V trimmed by 4 bases and J by 0 bases, 5 bases remained unmatched. The CDR3 has 15 amino acids. CDR1 SGHTA and CDR2 FQGNSA come from the germline V gene.

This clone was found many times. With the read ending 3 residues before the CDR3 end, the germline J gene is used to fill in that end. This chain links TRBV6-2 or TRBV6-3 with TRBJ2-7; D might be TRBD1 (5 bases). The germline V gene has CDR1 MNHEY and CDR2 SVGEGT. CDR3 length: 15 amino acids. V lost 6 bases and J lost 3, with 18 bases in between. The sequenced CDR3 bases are TGTGCCAGCAGCCCCCCCCCAGGGTTGTTCTACGAG. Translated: CASSPPPGLFYE. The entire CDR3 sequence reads CASSPPPGLFYEQYF.

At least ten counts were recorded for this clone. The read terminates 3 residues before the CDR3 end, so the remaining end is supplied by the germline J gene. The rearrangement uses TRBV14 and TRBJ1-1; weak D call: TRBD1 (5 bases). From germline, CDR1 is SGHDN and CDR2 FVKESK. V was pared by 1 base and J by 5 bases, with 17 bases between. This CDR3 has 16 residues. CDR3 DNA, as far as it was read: TGTGCCAGCAGCCAAGTGCAGGGCCGGCGAGGAACTGAA. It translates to CASSQVQGRRGTE. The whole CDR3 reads CASSQVQGRRGTEAFF.

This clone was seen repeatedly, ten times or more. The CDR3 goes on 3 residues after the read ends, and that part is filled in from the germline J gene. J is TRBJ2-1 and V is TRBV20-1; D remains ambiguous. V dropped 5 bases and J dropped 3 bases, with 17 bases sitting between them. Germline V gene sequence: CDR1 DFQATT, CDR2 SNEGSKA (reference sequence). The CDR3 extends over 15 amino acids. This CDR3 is CSAQDSSAVYNEQFF. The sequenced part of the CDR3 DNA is TGCAGTGCTCAAGACTCCTCAGCCGTCTACAATGAG.

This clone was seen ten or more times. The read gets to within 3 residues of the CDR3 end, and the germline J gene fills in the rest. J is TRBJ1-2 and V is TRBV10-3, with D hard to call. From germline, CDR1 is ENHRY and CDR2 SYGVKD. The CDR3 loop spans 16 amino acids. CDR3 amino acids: CAISPSGRALSYDYTF. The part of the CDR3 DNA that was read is TGTGCCATCAGTCCTAGCGGGAGGGCCCTTTCCTACGAC.

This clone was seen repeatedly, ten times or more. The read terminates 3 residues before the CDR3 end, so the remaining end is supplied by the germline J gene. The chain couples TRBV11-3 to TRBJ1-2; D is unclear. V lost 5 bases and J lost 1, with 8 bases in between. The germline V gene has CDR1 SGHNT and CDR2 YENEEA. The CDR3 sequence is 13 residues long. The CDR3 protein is CASSNRYNYGYTF. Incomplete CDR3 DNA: TGTGCCAGCAGCAACCGGTATAACTATGGC.

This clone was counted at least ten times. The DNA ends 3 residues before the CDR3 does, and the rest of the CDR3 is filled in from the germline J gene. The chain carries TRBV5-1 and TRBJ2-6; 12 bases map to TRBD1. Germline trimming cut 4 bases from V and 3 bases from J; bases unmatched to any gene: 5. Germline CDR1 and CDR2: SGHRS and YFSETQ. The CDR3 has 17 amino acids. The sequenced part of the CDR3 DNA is TGCGCCAGCAGCCCGGGACAGGGGGCATTTGGGGCCAACGTC. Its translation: CASSPGQGAFGANV. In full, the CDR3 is CASSPGQGAFGANVLTF.

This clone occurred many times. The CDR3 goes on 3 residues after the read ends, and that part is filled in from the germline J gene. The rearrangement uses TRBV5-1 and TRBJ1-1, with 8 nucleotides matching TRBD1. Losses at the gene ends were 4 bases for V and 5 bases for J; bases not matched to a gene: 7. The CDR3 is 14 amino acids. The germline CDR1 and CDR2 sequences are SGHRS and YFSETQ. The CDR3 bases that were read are TGCGCCAGCAGCCCGGACAGGGTCCGAACTGAA. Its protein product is CASSPDRVRTE. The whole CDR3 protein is CASSPDRVRTEAFF.

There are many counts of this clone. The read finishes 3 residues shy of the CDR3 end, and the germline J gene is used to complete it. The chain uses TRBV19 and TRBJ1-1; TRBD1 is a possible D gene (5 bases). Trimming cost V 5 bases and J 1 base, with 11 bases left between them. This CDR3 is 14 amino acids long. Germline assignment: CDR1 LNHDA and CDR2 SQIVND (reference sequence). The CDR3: CASSPWTSNTEAFF. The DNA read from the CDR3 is TGTGCCAGTAGTCCCTGGACATCGAACACTGAA.

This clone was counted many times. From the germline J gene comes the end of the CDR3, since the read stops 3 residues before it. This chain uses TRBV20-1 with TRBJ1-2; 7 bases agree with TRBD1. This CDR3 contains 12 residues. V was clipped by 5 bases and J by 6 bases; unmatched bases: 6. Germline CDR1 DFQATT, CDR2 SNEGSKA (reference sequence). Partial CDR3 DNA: TGCAGTGCTCTAGACAGGGCCCATGGC. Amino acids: CSALDRAHG. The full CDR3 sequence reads CSALDRAHGYTF.

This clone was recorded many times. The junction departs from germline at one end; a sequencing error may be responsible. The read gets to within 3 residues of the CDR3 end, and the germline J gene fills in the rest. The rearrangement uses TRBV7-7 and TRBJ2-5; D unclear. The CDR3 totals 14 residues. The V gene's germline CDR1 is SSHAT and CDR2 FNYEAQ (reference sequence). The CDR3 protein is CASSLSLSQGTQYF. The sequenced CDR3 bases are TGTGCTAGCAGCTTAAGTCTTAGCCAAGGGACC.